This T cell receptor beta chain was recovered during a study of T cell changes during pregnancy in multiple sclerosis. Assay used: immunoSEQ multiplex PCR; TCRdb lists only in-frame clones, some missing. The table has 35,000 to 45,000 clones, around 90% seen once. This CDR3 comprises 15 residues. CDR1 is SGHTA, CDR2 FQGNSA, per germline. V was trimmed by 0 bases and J by 0 bases, leaving 7 bases between them. The material was CD4+ T cells from peripheral blood mononuclear cells, obtained in the first trimester of pregnancy. The TCR sequence derives from a female donor with multiple sclerosis, enrolled in a pregnancy study. The chain links TRBV7-2 to TRBJ2-3; no definite D call. In nucleotides, the CDR3 is TGTGCCAGCAGCTTAGCGTTCCTTAGCACAGATACGCAGTATTTT. This translates into CASSLAFLSTDTQYF.